A single TCR beta chain is shown here with its context. The table came from immunoSEQ multiplex PCR; TCRdb's copy has only in-frame clones and leaves some out. This table holds 1.5 million to 1.9 million clones, 98% found once. Trimming took 7 bases from V and 8 from J, leaving 14 bases between them. Germline V gives CDR1 GTSNPN, CDR2 SVGIG (reference sequence). The CDR3 totals 12 residues. The data were taken from a study of shared clonotypes between healthy human individuals. The sequence was collected from a man under 40 in good health. The genes are TRBV30 and TRBJ1-4, with D hard to call. The sample was naive CD4+ T cells sorted from blood. Sample subset: CD45RA+ positively selected. CDR3 protein: CASRNGPEKLFF. CDR3 in DNA: TGTGCCTCGAGGAACGGGCCCGAAAAACTGTTTTTT.